This T cell receptor beta chain was found in a study of T-cell memory formation after mild COVID-19. 5'RACE with constant-segment primers yielded barcoded, UMI-tagged TCR alpha and TCR beta cDNA libraries. TCRdb used MiXCR to reprocess the 5' RACE reads, holding one entry per CDR3 protein. The data contain 350,000 to 500,000 distinct CDR3 sequences, about 22% of them singletons. This sequence was found in an adult woman who had mild COVID-19 (a few samples of this study predate the infection). Cell type and time point are not known. The material sequenced was PBMCs or a T cell subset sorted from them (not recorded which).

This CDR3 reads CASSFGGATDTQYF. Written as DNA, the CDR3 is TGTGCCAGCAGTTTCGGGGGGGCGACGGATACGCAGTATTTT. This chain uses TRBV12-3 or TRBV12-4 with TRBJ2-3, with 8 bases aligning to TRBD2. The J segment lost 6 bases and the V segment lost 3 bases, leaving 5 bases of the junction unmatched. This CDR3 is built from 14 residues.